This entry lists 19 T cell receptor beta chains sequenced from one sample in a study of response to subunit inactivated influenza vaccine. TCRdb ran MiXCR on the RT-PCR reads and lists one entry per CDR3 protein. The repertoire holds roughly 700,000 distinct CDR3 sequences, with roughly 14% as singletons. Sequenced here: PBMCs from blood, sampled roughly 2 weeks before vaccination. The receptors come from a man in his fifties who received an inactivated influenza vaccine.

The rearrangement links TRBV5-1 to TRBJ2-1; the D gene is possibly TRBD2 (5 bases). The CDR3 length is 17 residues. Per germline, CDR1 SGHRS and CDR2 YFSETQ. The V end was cut by 0 bases, the J end by 0 bases, with 13 bases between. This CDR3 reads CASSLVVATDSYNEQFF. DNA of the CDR3: TGCGCCAGCAGCTTGGTTGTAGCGACGGACTCCTACAATGAGCAGTTCTTC.

This clonotype was observed many times. The rearrangement joins TRBV5-1 to TRBJ2-1, with D perhaps matching TRBD2 (5 bases). CDR1 SGHRS and CDR2 YFSETQ come from the germline V gene. CDR3 size: 13 residues. V was trimmed by 1 base and J by 11 bases, leaving 13 bases between them. CDR3 sequence: CASSLKETGKQFF. In DNA, the CDR3 is TGCGCCAGCAGCTTGAAGGAGACGGGGAAGCAGTTCTTC. Complete variable domain (other parts from reference TRBV5-1 and TRBJ2-1): KAGVTQTPRYLIKTRGQQVTLSCSPISGHRSVSWYQQTPGQGLQFLFEYFSETQRNKGNFPGRFSGRQFSNSRSEMNVSTLELGDSALYLCASSLKETGKQFFGPGTRLTVL.

This clonotype was seen a few times. The J gene is TRBJ2-1, the V gene TRBV29-1; D may be TRBD2 (6 bases). The CDR3 is made up of 16 amino acids. Germline V CDR1 and CDR2: SQVTM, ANQGSEA. V was shortened by 2 bases and J by 1 base, with 15 bases between the two germline ends. The CDR3 spells CSVEWRARASYNEQFF. For the CDR3, the DNA is TGCAGCGTTGAATGGAGGGCACGAGCATCCTACAATGAGCAGTTCTTC.

This chain joins TRBV6-2 or TRBV6-3 and TRBJ1-1; a possible D gene is TRBD1 (5 bases). Germline V gene data show CDR1 as MNHEY and CDR2 as SVGEGT. V was shortened by 0 bases and J by 1 base, with 12 bases between the two germline ends. The CDR3 runs to 16 residues. The CDR3 coding sequence is TGTGCCAGCAGTTACTCCCGGGACGGGACGAACACTGAAGCTTTCTTT. Translating it yields CASSYSRDGTNTEAFF.

CDR3 DNA sequence: TGCAGTGCTATCGTTCTACCCGACACAGATACGCAGTATTTT. Protein: CSAIVLPDTDTQYF. V gene TRBV20-1 combines with J gene TRBJ2-3, with unresolved D. Trimming removed 4 bases from V and 2 bases from J, with 13 bases in between. In germline, CDR1 is DFQATT, CDR2 SNEGSKA (reference sequence). This CDR3 contains 14 residues.

J is TRBJ1-4 and V is TRBV12-3 or TRBV12-4, with no clear D. Trimming stripped 2 bases from V and 8 bases from J, with 6 bases between. The CDR3 extends over 12 amino acids. Written as DNA, the CDR3 is TGTGCCAGCAGTTTAACGGTCGAAAAACTGTTTTTT. Protein: CASSLTVEKLFF.

This chain connects TRBV11-2 to TRBJ2-1; TRBD1 is a possible D gene (5 bases). The CDR3 spans 17 residues. Germline V CDR1 and CDR2: SGHAT, FQNNGV. With 7 bases removed from V and 8 bases from J, the gap between germline ends came to 27 bases. The DNA of the CDR3 is TGTGCCAGCACCTATCCCCTGGTGGGGCTTAGGCTTGATGAGCAGTTCTTC. As protein: CASTYPLVGLRLDEQFF.

This clonotype was detected a few times. The chain couples TRBV20-1 to TRBJ2-4; D tentatively reads TRBD1 or TRBD2 (5 bases each). Germline values: CDR1 DFQATT, CDR2 SNEGSKA (reference sequence). This CDR3 is 14 amino acids long. V lost 3 bases, J lost 4 bases, and 13 bases lay in between. In nucleotides, the CDR3 is TGCAGTGCTAGTGGTCCGGGACCTAAAAACATTCAGTACTTC. The encoded protein is CSASGPGPKNIQYF.

V gene TRBV6-1 combines with J gene TRBJ2-3, with D perhaps matching TRBD2 (5 bases). The CDR3 is 13 residues long. Germline V gene lookup returns CDR1 MNHNS and CDR2 SASEGT. Trimming took 2 bases from V and 5 from J, leaving 8 bases between them. The CDR3 here is CASSEQGGDTQYF. CDR3 nucleotide sequence: TGTGCCAGCAGTGAACAAGGAGGAGATACGCAGTATTTT.

The J gene is TRBJ2-1, the V gene TRBV4-3; D tentatively reads TRBD1 or TRBD2 (5 bases each). The CDR3 sequence is 16 residues long. V was shortened by 3 bases and J by 4 bases, with 16 bases between the two germline ends. Germline CDR1 LGHNA, CDR2 YSLEER. This CDR3 reads CASSHGTGTTYNEQFF. CDR3 nucleotides: TGCGCCAGCAGCCACGGAACCGGGACGACTTACAATGAGCAGTTCTTC.

The chain is built from TRBV4-2 and TRBJ2-3, with 7 bases identical to TRBD2. Germline CDR1 is LGHNA and CDR2 is YNFKEQ. Trimming at V came to 2 bases and at J to 0 bases, leaving 2 bases not matched to a gene. CDR3 size: 15 residues. The CDR3: CASSQSGTSTDTQYF. In DNA form, the CDR3 reads TGTGCCAGCAGCCAAAGCGGGACTAGCACAGATACGCAGTATTTT.

This clonotype has only a few counts. The chain recombines TRBV4-1 with TRBJ2-3, with D maybe TRBD2 (6 bases). CDR1 is MGHRA, CDR2 YSYEKL, per germline. Trimming stripped 0 bases from V and 2 bases from J, with 18 bases between. CDR3 length: 18 residues. CDR3 amino acids: CASSQERRLEGPTDTQYF. The CDR3 region has the DNA TGCGCCAGCAGCCAAGAACGGCGACTGGAGGGCCCCACAGATACGCAGTATTTT.

This clonotype was recorded once. Since a much larger clone is just one base distant, this may be a read error. This sequence joins TRBV12-3 or TRBV12-4 and TRBJ2-4; the match to TRBD2 covers 14 bases. The CDR3 has 18 amino acids. CDR3 region: CTSSSLGLAGVVGNIQYF. The CDR3 DNA follows: TGTACCAGCAGTTCCCTGGGACTAGCGGGAGTGGTGGGAAACATTCAGTACTTC.

In this sample, this clonotype turned up a few times. This chain joins TRBV10-3 and TRBJ1-5; a possible D gene is TRBD1 (5 bases). The CDR3 length is 14 residues. Germline values: CDR1 ENHRY, CDR2 SYGVKD. Trimming took 4 bases from V and 5 from J, leaving 12 bases between them. The CDR3 DNA reads TGTGCCATCAGTGTGGGGCAGCCCGATCAGCCCCAGCATTTT. This translates into CAISVGQPDQPQHF.

This clonotype was recorded at least ten times. CDR3 DNA sequence: TGTGCCAGCAGCCCATACAGGGAGACTGAAGCTTTCTTT. Its protein product is CASSPYRETEAFF. The chain links TRBV11-1 to TRBJ1-1; D might be TRBD1 (6 bases). The length of the CDR3 is 13 residues. Germline assignment: CDR1 SGHAT and CDR2 FQDESV (reference sequence). The germline V and J ends were trimmed by 5 bases and 5 bases, with 12 bases remaining between them.

This clonotype was observed a handful of times. The chain carries TRBV12-3 or TRBV12-4 and TRBJ2-3, with 8 bases fitting TRBD2. The CDR3 contains 15 residues. After removal of 1 base from V and 4 bases from J, the junction contained 4 bases not matched to a gene. The CDR3 sequence: CASSLVLAGADTQYF. The CDR3 DNA reads as TGTGCCAGCAGTTTAGTGCTAGCGGGTGCAGATACGCAGTATTTT.

This clonotype was found many times. The genes are TRBV20-1 and TRBJ2-2; weak D call: TRBD2 (5 bases). Germline V CDR1 and CDR2: DFQATT, SNEGSKA (reference sequence). The V end was cut by 0 bases, the J end by 10 bases, with 12 bases between. This CDR3 spans 13 amino acids. CDR3 nucleotide sequence: TGCAGTGCTAGAGATAGTTCGGGGTCGGAGCTGTTTTTT. This codes for CSARDSSGSELFF.

This clonotype came up a few times. At one end the junction does not follow the germline gene, possibly because of a read error. V usage is TRBV7-2 and J usage is TRBJ2-7; TRBD1 or TRBD2 may be the D gene (6 bases each). Germline V lookup: CDR1 SGHTA, CDR2 FQGNSA. The CDR3 length is 13 residues. In DNA form, the CDR3 reads TGTGCCACCAGCTTGGGGGGCGCCTACGAGCAGTACTTC. It translates to CATSLGGAYEQYF.

This clonotype came up a few times. The chain combines TRBV11-1 with TRBJ1-1, with TRBD1 matching over 8 bases. V trimming: 2 bases; J trimming: 0 bases; junction bases outside the gene matches: 2. CDR3 length equals 15 residues. CDR1 and CDR2 from the germline V gene are SGHAT and FQDESV (reference sequence). The chain's CDR3 is CASSLMGQVNTEAFF. The CDR3 nucleotides are TGTGCCAGCAGCTTAATGGGACAGGTGAACACTGAAGCTTTCTTT.